Presented here are 28 T cell receptor beta chains from one specimen sequenced in a study of blood T cells in healthy people across ages. The use of a sample-barcoded 5' primer and a J-beta primer mix characterized a second PCR of about 7 to 12 cycles. TCRdb processed the 5' RACE reads anew with MiXCR; each CDR3 protein has one entry. The sample carries nearly 1 million distinct CDR3 sequences, roughly half recorded once. The sequenced sample was blood. These TCRs come from a woman aged 60-75 years in good health.

The rearrangement uses TRBV10-2 and TRBJ2-5, with TRBD2 matching 7 bases. The junction had 8 bases not matched to a gene; V was cut back by 3 bases and J by 1 base. CDR3 length equals 16 residues. The germline V gene has CDR1 WSHSY and CDR2 SAAADI. CDR3: CASSDLMASGQETQYF. DNA of the CDR3: TGCGCCAGCAGTGACCTCATGGCTAGCGGCCAAGAGACCCAGTACTTC.

V gene TRBV24-1 combines with J gene TRBJ2-3, with D perhaps TRBD2 (6 bases). The V and J ends lost 3 bases and 2 bases respectively, with 11 bases between them. This CDR3 has 15 residues. From germline, CDR1 is KGHDR and CDR2 SFDVKD. In DNA form, the CDR3 reads TGTGCCACCAGTGATACCGGACTAAACACAGATACGCAGTATTTT. Translated: CATSDTGLNTDTQYF.

V usage is TRBV19 and J usage is TRBJ1-1; no clear D gene. V was shortened by 5 bases and J by 4 bases, with 11 bases between the two germline ends. The CDR3 runs 13 residues. Germline V gene sequence: CDR1 LNHDA, CDR2 SQIVND (reference sequence). The CDR3 region is CASSPSRSTEAFF. DNA for the CDR3: TGTGCCAGTAGTCCCTCGAGGAGCACTGAAGCTTTCTTT.

There are a few counts of this clonotype. This chain joins TRBV4-1 and TRBJ2-7, with D perhaps TRBD2 (6 bases). V was shortened by 2 bases and J by 6 bases, with 20 bases between the two germline ends. The germline CDR1 and CDR2 sequences are MGHRA and YSYEKL. The CDR3 totals 16 residues. This CDR3 is CASSQNLGSSVPEQYF. Written as DNA, the CDR3 is TGCGCCAGCAGCCAAAATTTGGGATCTAGCGTTCCCGAGCAGTACTTC.

This clonotype was found a few times. The gene calls are TRBV20-1 and TRBJ2-3; D is uncertain. This CDR3 comprises 11 residues. Per the germline V gene, CDR1 is DFQATT and CDR2 is SNEGSKA (reference sequence). The V and J ends lost 4 bases and 7 bases respectively, with 9 bases between them. CDR3 protein: CSATGSYTQYF. DNA for the CDR3: TGCAGTGCTACCGGGTCATATACGCAGTATTTT.

The chain joins TRBV6-2 or TRBV6-3 to TRBJ2-7; 7 bases line up with TRBD2. Germline V gives CDR1 MNHEY, CDR2 SVGEGT. After removal of 8 bases from V and 2 bases from J, the junction contained 9 bases not matched to a gene. CDR3 length: 14 amino acids. DNA for the CDR3: TGTGCCAGCCTCACCCGGACTAGGACCTACGAGCAGTACTTC. Encoded protein: CASLTRTRTYEQYF.

The chain employs TRBV7-9 and TRBJ2-7; tentatively, D is TRBD1 (6 bases). This CDR3 has 14 amino acids. Germline V gene lookup returns CDR1 SEHNR and CDR2 FQNEAQ (reference sequence). Trimming removed 1 base from V and 2 bases from J, with 9 bases in between. CDR3 sequence: CASSLGDNPYEQYF. CDR3 in DNA: TGTGCCAGCAGCTTAGGGGACAATCCCTACGAGCAGTACTTC.

This clonotype was detected only once. V is TRBV25-1 and J is TRBJ2-3; D call uncertain. Between the trimmed V and J ends, which lost 7 bases and 2 bases, there was a span of 7 bases. The CDR3 length is 12 residues. The germline gives CDR1 MGHDK, CDR2 SYGVNS. CDR3 nucleotides: TGTGCCAGCAATACGTTCACAGATACGCAGTATTTT. Protein: CASNTFTDTQYF. The full variable domain, completed using reference TRBV25-1 and TRBJ2-3, is EADIYQTPRYLVIGTGKKITLECSQTMGHDKMYWYQQDPGMELHLIHYSYGVNSTEKGDLSSESTVSRIRTEHFPLTLESARPSHTSQYLCASNTFTDTQYFGPGTRLTVL.

A single count supports this clonotype. V and J are TRBV18 and TRBJ2-5; TRBD2 aligns across 12 bases. The CDR3 consists of 16 residues. Germline lookup yields CDR1 KGHSH and CDR2 LQKENI. The ends lost 3 bases at V and 5 bases at J; junction bases unmatched: 7. CDR3 nucleotide sequence: TGTGCCAGCTCACCTCCTAGCGGGAGGGCCGGCGAGACCCAGTACTTC. Residues: CASSPPSGRAGETQYF.

CDR3 amino acids: CASSLFGTGGGETQYF. As DNA, the CDR3 is TGTGCCAGCAGTTTATTCGGTACAGGGGGGGGAGAGACCCAGTACTTC. The genes are TRBV28 and TRBJ2-5, with D possibly TRBD1 on 8 matching bases. Germline V gene sequence: CDR1 MDHEN, CDR2 SYDVKM. Trimming pared 1 base from V and 4 bases from J, leaving 16 bases between. This CDR3 has 16 amino acids.

This clonotype was detected only a few times. The rearrangement joins TRBV20-1 to TRBJ2-7; 8 bases map to TRBD2. V gave up 4 bases and J gave up 0 bases; unmatched junction bases: 5. Per the germline V gene, CDR1 is DFQATT and CDR2 is SNEGSKA (reference sequence). This CDR3 has 14 amino acids. The CDR3 region is CSATESGGSYEQYF. DNA of the CDR3: TGCAGTGCTACCGAAAGCGGGGGCTCCTACGAGCAGTACTTC.

This clonotype occurred a few times. This chain connects TRBV5-1 to TRBJ2-3; 8 positions match TRBD1. This CDR3 has 15 residues. V was pared by 0 bases and J by 5 bases, with 5 bases of the junction left unmatched. CDR1 is SGHRS and CDR2 is YFSETQ in the germline V gene. The CDR3 coding sequence is TGCGCCAGCAGCTTGGGGGCAGGGGGCGAAGATACGCAGTATTTT. This translates into CASSLGAGGEDTQYF.

J is TRBJ1-5 and V is TRBV28; possible D gene TRBD1, 5 bases. Germline CDR1 and CDR2: MDHEN and SYDVKM. CDR3 length: 15 residues. V lost 7 bases and J lost 0, with 13 bases in between. The DNA for the CDR3 is TGTGCCAGCAACCACAGGCCGGATAGCAATCAGCCCCAGCATTTT. This encodes CASNHRPDSNQPQHF.

The J gene is TRBJ2-7, the V gene TRBV10-2, with 8 bases matching TRBD2. The trim removed 2 bases at V and 6 bases at J, leaving 9 bases unmatched. Germline-derived CDR1 and CDR2 are WSHSY and SAAADI. The length of the CDR3 is 15 residues. CDR3 loop: CASSEDLAGLSEQYF. The CDR3 coding sequence is TGCGCCAGCAGTGAGGACCTAGCGGGTCTAAGCGAGCAGTACTTC.

The J gene is TRBJ2-4, the V gene TRBV4-1; a weak D match, TRBD2 (6 bases). The DNA end lines up better with TRBJ2-7; the J call may be wrong. Looked up from germline, CDR1 is MGHRA and CDR2 is YSYEKL. This CDR3 comprises 15 residues. The CDR3 coding sequence is TGCGCCAGCAGCCTGACCGGGACTCGGAACTACGAGCAGTACTTC. Amino acid sequence: CASSLTGTRNYEQYF.

This chain links TRBV20-1 with TRBJ2-2, with D perhaps matching TRBD2 (5 bases). This CDR3 has 15 residues. From germline, CDR1 is DFQATT and CDR2 SNEGSKA (reference sequence). The V end lost 0 bases, the J end lost 6 bases, and 14 bases lay between the germline ends. Here the CDR3 reads CSAREGRGGSGELFF. CDR3 bases: TGCAGTGCTAGAGAAGGACGGGGTGGTTCCGGGGAGCTGTTTTTT.

Here the CDR3 reads CASSWGSGYHEQYF. As DNA, the CDR3 is TGTGCCAGCAGCTGGGGGTCAGGGTACCACGAGCAGTACTTC. This chain joins TRBV27 and TRBJ2-5; D tentatively reads TRBD1 or TRBD2 (5 bases each). The DNA end is a closer match to TRBJ2-7, so the J assignment may be wrong. Germline V gives CDR1 MNHEY, CDR2 SMNVEV (reference sequence). The CDR3 length is 14 residues.

The V gene is TRBV12-3 or TRBV12-4, the J gene TRBJ2-3; D is possibly TRBD2 (5 bases). V dropped 4 bases and J dropped 4 bases, with 15 bases sitting between them. This CDR3 is 15 amino acids long. The CDR3 region has the DNA TGTGCCAGCAGTTCCGACTGCATGAGGGCAGATACGCAGTATTTT. It is translated as CASSSDCMRADTQYF.

V usage is TRBV4-1 and J usage is TRBJ2-5; D unresolved. The CDR3 runs 13 residues. The germline V and J ends were trimmed by 0 bases and 7 bases, with 9 bases remaining between them. CDR1 is MGHRA and CDR2 is YSYEKL in the germline V gene. DNA for the CDR3: TGCGCCAGCAGCCAAGAGACGGAAGGGACCCAGTACTTC. Its translation: CASSQETEGTQYF.

This chain joins TRBV30 and TRBJ1-1, with D unclear. CDR3 length: 10 amino acids. The germline CDR1 and CDR2 sequences are GTSNPN and SVGIG (reference sequence). V dropped 4 bases and J dropped 3 bases, with 3 bases sitting between them. In DNA form, the CDR3 reads TGTGCCTGGAAGGACACTGAAGCTTTCTTT. Amino acids: CAWKDTEAFF.

Of note for this clonotype: The junction departs from germline at one end; a sequencing error may be responsible. The chain has TRBV4-2 and TRBJ2-1; 12 bases fit TRBD2. Germline loops: CDR1 LGHNA, CDR2 YNFKEQ. The CDR3 has 16 residues. The CDR3 here is CACSQKTSGSGNEQFF. CDR3 nucleotide sequence: TGTGCCTGCAGCCAAAAGACTAGCGGGAGTGGGAATGAGCAGTTCTTC.

The V gene is TRBV30, the J gene TRBJ1-5; no clear D gene. CDR1 is GTSNPN and CDR2 is SVGIG in the germline V gene (reference sequence). This CDR3 region has 15 residues. The V end lost 0 bases, the J end lost 3 bases, and 12 bases lay between the germline ends. The CDR3 DNA reads as TGTGCCTGGAGTGTAGGGTCGAGGATCAATCAGCCCCAGCATTTT. As protein: CAWSVGSRINQPQHF.

This clonotype was observed a handful of times. The DNA of the CDR3 is TGCAGTGCCTCGGACACTCCGAGCTCCTACGAGCAGTACTTC. This sequence encodes CSASDTPSSYEQYF. The chain is built from TRBV20-1 and TRBJ2-7; TRBD1 might be the D (5 bases). Trimming took off 6 bases at V and 0 bases at J, with 15 bases between the two ends. The CDR3 is 14 residues long. CDR1 and CDR2 (germline): DFQATT, SNEGSKA (reference sequence).

This clonotype has only a few counts. The chain uses TRBV12-3 or TRBV12-4 and TRBJ2-6; unclear D gene. The ends were cut back, 7 bases at V and 0 bases at J, with 4 bases in the middle. The CDR3 totals 13 residues. The CDR3 DNA reads TGTGCCAGCACCGCCTCTGGGGCCAACGTCCTGACTTTC. It yields the protein CASTASGANVLTF.

This chain connects TRBV6-1 to TRBJ2-3; unclear D gene. CDR3 size: 14 residues. Trimming took 1 base from V and 2 from J, leaving 7 bases between them. Germline lookup yields CDR1 MNHNS and CDR2 SASEGT. CDR3 loop: CASSEGSVTDTQYF. As DNA, the CDR3 is TGTGCCAGCAGTGAAGGGTCCGTCACAGATACGCAGTATTTT.

In this sample, this clonotype turned up many times. This chain links TRBV29-1 with TRBJ2-5; 9 positions agree with TRBD1. The CDR3 is 13 residues long. In germline, CDR1 is SQVTM, CDR2 ANQGSEA. V shed 3 bases and J 2 bases; nucleotides not matched to a gene: 1. The DNA of the CDR3 is TGCAGCGTTGAGGGGACAGGGCAAGAGACCCAGTACTTC. It translates to CSVEGTGQETQYF. The full variable domain, with the rest looked up from reference TRBV29-1 and TRBJ2-5, is SAVISQKPSRDICQRGTSLTIQCQVDSQVTMMFWYRQQPGQSLTLIATANQGSEATYESGFVIDKFPISRPNLTFSTLTVSNMSPEDSSIYLCSVEGTGQETQYFGPGTRLLVL.

V and J are TRBV28 and TRBJ2-4, with TRBD2 matching 7 bases. Per the germline V gene, CDR1 is MDHEN and CDR2 is SYDVKM. V was pared by 2 bases and J by 4 bases, with 8 bases of the junction left unmatched. CDR3 length: 16 residues. The CDR3, as DNA: TGTGCCAGCAGTTTACCAATAGCGGGCCGGAAAAACATTCAGTACTTC. Protein product: CASSLPIAGRKNIQYF.

The chain uses TRBV6-5 and TRBJ1-6; D is unresolved. This CDR3 is 16 amino acids long. The V and J ends lost 6 bases and 6 bases respectively, with 18 bases between them. Germline V CDR1 and CDR2: MNHEY, SVGAGI. Here the CDR3 DNA reads TGTGCCAGCAGCCCTGCTGCCCTCGCCCTTAATTCACCCCTCCACTTT. Translation: CASSPAALALNSPLHF.